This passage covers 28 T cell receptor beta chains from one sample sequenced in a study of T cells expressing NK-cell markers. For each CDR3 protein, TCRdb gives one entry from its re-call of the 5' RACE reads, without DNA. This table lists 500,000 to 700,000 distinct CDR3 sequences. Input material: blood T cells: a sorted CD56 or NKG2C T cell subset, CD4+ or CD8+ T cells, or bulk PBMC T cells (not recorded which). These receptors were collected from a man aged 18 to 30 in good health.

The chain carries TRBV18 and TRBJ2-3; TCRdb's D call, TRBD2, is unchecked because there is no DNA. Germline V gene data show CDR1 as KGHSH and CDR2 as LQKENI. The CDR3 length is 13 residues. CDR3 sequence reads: CASGGIGTDTQYF.

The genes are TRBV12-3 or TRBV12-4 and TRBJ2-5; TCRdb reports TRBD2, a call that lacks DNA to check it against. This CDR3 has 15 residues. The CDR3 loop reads CASSFWLAGQETQYF.

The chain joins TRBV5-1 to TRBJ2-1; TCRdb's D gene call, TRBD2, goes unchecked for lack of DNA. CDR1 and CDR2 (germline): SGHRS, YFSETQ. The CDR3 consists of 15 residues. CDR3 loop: CASSLLAGEYNEQFF.

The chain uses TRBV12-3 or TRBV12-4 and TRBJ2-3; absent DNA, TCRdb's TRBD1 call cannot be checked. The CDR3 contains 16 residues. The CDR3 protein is CASSPLRGRGADTQYF.

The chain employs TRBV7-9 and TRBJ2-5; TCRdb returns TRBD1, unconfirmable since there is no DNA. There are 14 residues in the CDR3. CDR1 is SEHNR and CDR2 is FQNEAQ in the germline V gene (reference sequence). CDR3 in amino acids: CASSAEGLGETQYF.

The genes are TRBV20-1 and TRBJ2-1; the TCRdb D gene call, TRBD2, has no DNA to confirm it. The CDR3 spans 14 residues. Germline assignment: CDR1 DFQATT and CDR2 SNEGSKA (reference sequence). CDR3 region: CSARTSGSQNEQFF.

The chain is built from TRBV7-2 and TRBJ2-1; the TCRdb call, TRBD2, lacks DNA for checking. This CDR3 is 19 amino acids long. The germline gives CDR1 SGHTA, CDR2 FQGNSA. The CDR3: CASSLAGGPGLVMINEQFF.

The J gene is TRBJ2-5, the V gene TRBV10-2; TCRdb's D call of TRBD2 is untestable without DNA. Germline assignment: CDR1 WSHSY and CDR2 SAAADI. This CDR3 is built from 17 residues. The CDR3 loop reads CASSELRTSGSGETQYF.

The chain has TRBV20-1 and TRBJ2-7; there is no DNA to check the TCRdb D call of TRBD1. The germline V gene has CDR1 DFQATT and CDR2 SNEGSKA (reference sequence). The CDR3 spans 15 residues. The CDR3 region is CSARHPGQGLHEQYF.

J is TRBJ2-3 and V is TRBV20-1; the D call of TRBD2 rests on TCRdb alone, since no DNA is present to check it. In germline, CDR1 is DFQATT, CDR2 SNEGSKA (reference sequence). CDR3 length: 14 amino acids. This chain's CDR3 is CSAPPEAGGDTQYF.

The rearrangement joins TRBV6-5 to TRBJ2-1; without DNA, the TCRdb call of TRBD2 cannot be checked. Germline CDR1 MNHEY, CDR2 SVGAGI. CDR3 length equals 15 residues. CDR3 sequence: CASSNREVPYNEQFF.

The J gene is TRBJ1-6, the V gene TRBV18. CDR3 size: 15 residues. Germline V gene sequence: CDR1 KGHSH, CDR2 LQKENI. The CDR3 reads CASSPRDLNNSPLHF. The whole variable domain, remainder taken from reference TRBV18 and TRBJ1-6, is NAGVMQNPRHLVRRRGQEARLRCSPMKGHSHVYWYRQLPEEGLKFMVYLQKENIIDESGMPKERFSAEFPKEGPSILRIQQVVRGDSAAYFCASSPRDLNNSPLHFGNGTRLTVT.

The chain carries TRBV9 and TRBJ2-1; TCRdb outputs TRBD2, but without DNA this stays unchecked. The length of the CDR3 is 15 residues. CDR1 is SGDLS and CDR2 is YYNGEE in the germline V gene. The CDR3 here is CASSVVGTRSNEQFF.

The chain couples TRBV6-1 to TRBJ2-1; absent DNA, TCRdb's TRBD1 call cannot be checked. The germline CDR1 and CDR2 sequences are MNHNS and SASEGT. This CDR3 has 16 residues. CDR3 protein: CASSQAGGGPYNEQFF.

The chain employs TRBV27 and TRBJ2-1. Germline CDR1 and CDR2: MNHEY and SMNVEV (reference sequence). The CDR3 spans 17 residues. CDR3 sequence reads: CASSPQALATFYNEQFF.

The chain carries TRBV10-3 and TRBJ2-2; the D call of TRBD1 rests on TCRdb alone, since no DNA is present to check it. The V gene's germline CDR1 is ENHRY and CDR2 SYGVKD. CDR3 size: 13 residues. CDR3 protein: CAIRGQEGGELFF.

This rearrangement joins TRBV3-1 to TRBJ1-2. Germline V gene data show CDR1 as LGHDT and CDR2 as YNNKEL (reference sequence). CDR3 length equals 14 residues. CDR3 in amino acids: CASSQVRREGGYTF.

The CDR3 here is CASSSTARYQETQYF. The chain is built from TRBV7-2 and TRBJ2-5. Germline V gene data show CDR1 as SGHTA and CDR2 as FQGNSA. The CDR3 covers 15 residues.

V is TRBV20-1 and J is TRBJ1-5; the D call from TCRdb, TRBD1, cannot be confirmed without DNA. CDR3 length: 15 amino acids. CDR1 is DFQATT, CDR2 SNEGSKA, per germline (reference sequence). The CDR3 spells CSARGSQGLNQPQHF.

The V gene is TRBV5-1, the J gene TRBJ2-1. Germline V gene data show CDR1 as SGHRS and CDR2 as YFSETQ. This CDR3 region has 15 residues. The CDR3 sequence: CASSPDLTSYNEQFF.

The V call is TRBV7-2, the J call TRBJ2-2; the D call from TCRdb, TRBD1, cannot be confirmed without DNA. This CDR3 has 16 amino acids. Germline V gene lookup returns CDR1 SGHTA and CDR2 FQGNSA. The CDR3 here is CASSFTGGVDTGELFF.

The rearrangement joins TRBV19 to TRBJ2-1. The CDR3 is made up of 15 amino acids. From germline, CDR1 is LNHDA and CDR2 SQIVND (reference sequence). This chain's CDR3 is CASSMPTFRSNEQFF.

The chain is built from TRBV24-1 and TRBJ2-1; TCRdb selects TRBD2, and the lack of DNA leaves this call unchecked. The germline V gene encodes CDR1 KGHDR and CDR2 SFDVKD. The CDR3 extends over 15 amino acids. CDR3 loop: CATSDPAGTYNEQFF.

The CDR3 sequence is CASSSLEVAGYNEQFF. The chain combines TRBV11-2 with TRBJ2-1; without DNA, the TCRdb call of TRBD2 cannot be checked. Germline CDR1 SGHAT, CDR2 FQNNGV. This CDR3 is built from 16 residues.

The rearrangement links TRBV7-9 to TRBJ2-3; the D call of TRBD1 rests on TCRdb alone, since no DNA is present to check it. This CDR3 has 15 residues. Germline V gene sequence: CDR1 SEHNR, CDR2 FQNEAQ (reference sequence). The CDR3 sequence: CASSRSGRSEDTQYF.

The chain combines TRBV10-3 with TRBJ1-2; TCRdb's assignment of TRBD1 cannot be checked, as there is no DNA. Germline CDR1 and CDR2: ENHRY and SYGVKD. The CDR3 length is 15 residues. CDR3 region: CAISEAKGTFYGYTF.

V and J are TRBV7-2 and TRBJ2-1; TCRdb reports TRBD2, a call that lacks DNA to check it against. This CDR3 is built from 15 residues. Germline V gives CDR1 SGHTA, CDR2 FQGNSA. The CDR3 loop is CASSLARREGREQFF.

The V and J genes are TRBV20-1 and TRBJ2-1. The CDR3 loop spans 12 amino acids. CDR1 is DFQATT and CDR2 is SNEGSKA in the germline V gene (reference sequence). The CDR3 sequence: CSARIRESEQFF.